These T cell receptor beta chains were read from a single sample in a study of patients and donors after allogeneic stem cell transplantation. TCRdb independently ran MiXCR on the RT-PCR reads; one entry per CDR3 protein. The table shows about 160,000 distinct CDR3 sequences, with 24% occurring only once. Input material: blood, either unsorted or a sorted T cell fraction (not recorded which). The receptor set was obtained from a human donor who was either an allogeneic HSCT recipient or a stem cell or donor lymphocyte infusion donor (not recorded which). It is not recorded whose cells these are; they may come from a transplant donor. CDR3s include the opening cysteine and the closing phenylalanine or tryptophan. Fields, in order: V gene, J gene, clone size, D gene, CDR3 DNA, CDR3 protein. The D gene is left open where the match is weak. Size tells how often a clone was seen (once, few, many) or the class of an expanded clone, and some rows leave it out.

v_gene: TRBV15; j_gene: TRBJ2-1; abundance: NA; d_gene: TRBD1; CDR3nt: TGTGCCACCAGCAGAGGTTTCGGGACAGGAAGCTCCTACAATGAGCAGTTCTTC; CDR3aa: CATSRGFGTGSSYNEQFF
v_gene: TRBV20-1; j_gene: TRBJ2-1; abundance: NA; d_gene: NA; CDR3nt: TGCAGTGCTAGAGATTATAGGGGCTCCTACAATGAGCAGTTCTTC; CDR3aa: CSARDYRGSYNEQFF
v_gene: TRBV20-1; j_gene: TRBJ1-1; abundance: NA; d_gene: TRBD1; CDR3nt: TGCAGTGCCATAAGACAGGGGACATCGAACACTGAAGCTTTCTTT; CDR3aa: CSAIRQGTSNTEAFF
v_gene: TRBV10-3; j_gene: TRBJ1-4; abundance: few; d_gene: TRBD1; CDR3nt: TGTGCCATCAGAGAACCGGGACAGGGGACCGAAAAACTGTTTTTT; CDR3aa: CAIREPGQGTEKLFF
v_gene: TRBV28; j_gene: TRBJ2-5; abundance: NA; d_gene: TRBD1; CDR3nt: TGTGCCAGCAGTTTAAGTTACAGGGGGCGAGGAGAGACCCAGTACTTC; CDR3aa: CASSLSYRGRGETQYF
v_gene: TRBV27; j_gene: TRBJ2-7; abundance: NA; d_gene: NA; CDR3nt: TGTGCCAGCAGTCCGTCGGGGATATACGAGCAGTACTTC; CDR3aa: CASSPSGIYEQYF
v_gene: TRBV6-6; j_gene: TRBJ1-1; abundance: NA; d_gene: NA; CDR3nt: TGTGCCAGCCTATGGGAAACCAACACTGAAGCTTTCTTT; CDR3aa: CASLWETNTEAFF
v_gene: TRBV20-1; j_gene: TRBJ2-1; abundance: NA; d_gene: NA; CDR3nt: TGCAGTGCTAGCGGTTCGTCGAGCTCCTACAATGAGCAGTTCTTC; CDR3aa: CSASGSSSSYNEQFF
v_gene: TRBV7-3; j_gene: TRBJ2-3; abundance: NA; d_gene: NA; CDR3nt: TGTGCCAGCAGCCCCGGGCGACTAGGGGATTCCACAGATACGCAGTATTTT; CDR3aa: CASSPGRLGDSTDTQYF
v_gene: TRBV25-1; j_gene: TRBJ2-7; abundance: NA; d_gene: NA; CDR3nt: TGTGCCAGCAGTTATCAGGGCATCTCCTACGAGCAGTACTTC; CDR3aa: CASSYQGISYEQYF
v_gene: TRBV3-1; j_gene: TRBJ2-1; abundance: few; d_gene: NA; CDR3nt: TGTGCCAGCAGCCAAGTTAGGTCAGTCGAGCAGTTCTTC; CDR3aa: CASSQVRSVEQFF
v_gene: TRBV10-3; j_gene: TRBJ1-5; abundance: few; d_gene: NA; CDR3nt: TGTGCCATCAGTGACGTGAGCAATCAGCCCCAGCATTTT; CDR3aa: CAISDVSNQPQHF
v_gene: TRBV20-1; j_gene: TRBJ2-3; abundance: NA; d_gene: NA; CDR3nt: TGCAGTGCGCGGACGGGGGGCGGCACAGATACGCAGTATTTT; CDR3aa: CSARTGGGTDTQYF
v_gene: TRBV7-2; j_gene: TRBJ1-1; abundance: few; d_gene: NA; CDR3nt: TGTGCCAGCAGCTTAGTCGCATTCCCTGAAGCTTTCTTT; CDR3aa: CASSLVAFPEAFF
v_gene: TRBV7-2; j_gene: TRBJ2-1; abundance: few; d_gene: NA; CDR3nt: TGTGCCAGCAGCGTCGAGTTTATCCACCTCTACAATGAGCAGTTCTTC; CDR3aa: CASSVEFIHLYNEQFF
v_gene: TRBV20-1; j_gene: TRBJ1-1; abundance: NA; d_gene: TRBD1; CDR3nt: TGCAGTGCCGGACAGGGGTTGACTGAAGCTTTCTTT; CDR3aa: CSAGQGLTEAFF
v_gene: TRBV2; j_gene: TRBJ2-1; abundance: many; d_gene: NA; CDR3nt: TGTGCCAGCAGTGCTGAGACATCATCTTACAATGAGCAGTTCTTC; CDR3aa: CASSAETSSYNEQFF
v_gene: TRBV15; j_gene: TRBJ2-7; abundance: NA; d_gene: NA; CDR3nt: TGTGCCACCAGCCCGGAAGGGCTATCTCGTTCCCGCGAGCAGTACTTC; CDR3aa: CATSPEGLSRSREQYF
v_gene: TRBV6-1; j_gene: TRBJ2-1; abundance: NA; d_gene: NA; CDR3nt: TGTGCCACCACGAAGGGCTTCAATGAGCAGTTCTTC; CDR3aa: CATTKGFNEQFF
v_gene: TRBV5-1; j_gene: TRBJ2-1; abundance: few; d_gene: TRBD1; CDR3nt: TGCGCCAGCAGTTATACAGGGGGATCCTACAATGAGCAGTTCTTC; CDR3aa: CASSYTGGSYNEQFF
v_gene: TRBV6-5; j_gene: TRBJ2-7; abundance: few; d_gene: NA; CDR3nt: TGTGCCAGCAGTTACGATACACCCTACGAGCAGTACTTC; CDR3aa: CASSYDTPYEQYF
v_gene: TRBV20-1; j_gene: TRBJ2-1; abundance: NA; d_gene: NA; CDR3nt: TGCAGTGCTAGGGACCACAGTCTCTCCTACAATGAGCAGTTCTTC; CDR3aa: CSARDHSLSYNEQFF
v_gene: TRBV29-1; j_gene: TRBJ1-1; abundance: many; d_gene: NA; CDR3nt: TGCAGCGTCCAACCCCAGACAGGCTGGGGCACTGAAGCTTTCTTT; CDR3aa: CSVQPQTGWGTEAFF
v_gene: TRBV4-3; j_gene: TRBJ1-6; abundance: few; d_gene: NA; CDR3nt: TGCGCCAGCAGCCAAGATCCCCGGAGCTCCTATAATTCACCCCTCCACTTT; CDR3aa: CASSQDPRSSYNSPLHF
v_gene: TRBV7-2; j_gene: TRBJ2-5; abundance: NA; d_gene: NA; CDR3nt: TGTGCCAGCAGCTTAAATGGGGCGGAGCGAGGGAAGACCCAGTACTTC; CDR3aa: CASSLNGAERGKTQYF
v_gene: TRBV2; j_gene: TRBJ2-1; abundance: few; d_gene: TRBD2; CDR3nt: TGTGCCAGCAGTGAAAAACGGACTAGCGGAAACAATGAGCAGTTCTTC; CDR3aa: CASSEKRTSGNNEQFF
v_gene: TRBV3-1; j_gene: TRBJ2-7; abundance: NA; d_gene: TRBD1; CDR3nt: TGTGCCAGCAGCCAAAGAAGACCGGACAGGGCGACGTACGAGCAGTACTTC; CDR3aa: CASSQRRPDRATYEQYF
v_gene: TRBV7-9; j_gene: TRBJ1-2; abundance: NA; d_gene: TRBD1; CDR3nt: TGTGCCAGCAGCTCCGGACAGGGGACCTTCTATGCCTACACCTTC; CDR3aa: CASSSGQGTFYAYTF
v_gene: TRBV20-1; j_gene: TRBJ1-3; abundance: few; d_gene: NA; CDR3nt: TGCAGTGGAGGAGTGCAGGACAGCTCTGGAAACACCATATATTTT; CDR3aa: CSGGVQDSSGNTIYF
v_gene: TRBV2; j_gene: TRBJ2-5; abundance: NA; d_gene: NA; CDR3nt: TGTGCCAGCCGCGTTTCTGGAACTGCGAGGCTGGAGACCCAGTACTTC; CDR3aa: CASRVSGTARLETQYF
v_gene: TRBV11-2; j_gene: TRBJ2-1; abundance: NA; d_gene: TRBD2; CDR3nt: TGTGCCAGCAGCTTACACCCAGCGGGAGACGAGCAGTTCTTC; CDR3aa: CASSLHPAGDEQFF
v_gene: TRBV6-2/TRBV6-3; j_gene: TRBJ1-5; abundance: few; d_gene: TRBD1; CDR3nt: TGTGCCAGCAGCCCGGGACAGCGTCAAAATCAGCCCCAGCATTTT; CDR3aa: CASSPGQRQNQPQHF
v_gene: TRBV5-1; j_gene: TRBJ2-7; abundance: NA; d_gene: NA; CDR3nt: TGCGCCAGCAGCGGGGGGGACAGCGTAAGGTACGAGCAGTACTTC; CDR3aa: CASSGGDSVRYEQYF
v_gene: TRBV20-1; j_gene: TRBJ2-7; abundance: NA; d_gene: NA; CDR3nt: TGCAGTGCTAAGCGGAGCTACTCCTACGAGCAGTACTTC; CDR3aa: CSAKRSYSYEQYF
v_gene: TRBV5-1; j_gene: TRBJ1-1; abundance: NA; d_gene: NA; CDR3nt: TGCGCCAGCAGCTCCGACAGATACACTGAAGCTTTCTTT; CDR3aa: CASSSDRYTEAFF
v_gene: TRBV5-6; j_gene: TRBJ1-2; abundance: NA; d_gene: NA; CDR3nt: TGTGCCAGCAGCTTGACGGAGGGGCAGGACTATGGCTACACCTTC; CDR3aa: CASSLTEGQDYGYTF
v_gene: TRBV5-1; j_gene: TRBJ1-3; abundance: NA; d_gene: NA; CDR3nt: TGCGCCAGCAGCCCGGAACCTGGACGGCGCTCTGGAAACACCATATATTTT; CDR3aa: CASSPEPGRRSGNTIYF
v_gene: TRBV6-6; j_gene: TRBJ2-7; abundance: NA; d_gene: TRBD1; CDR3nt: TGTGCCAGCAGTTTGGGGACAGGGTTGGGGGAGCAGTACTTC; CDR3aa: CASSLGTGLGEQYF
v_gene: TRBV11-2; j_gene: TRBJ2-1; abundance: NA; d_gene: TRBD2; CDR3nt: TGTGCCAGCAGCTTACCGCCCCCACTAGCGGGAGCCAATGAGCAGTTCTTC; CDR3aa: CASSLPPPLAGANEQFF
v_gene: TRBV6-2/TRBV6-3; j_gene: TRBJ2-7; abundance: NA; d_gene: NA; CDR3nt: TGTGCCAGCAGTTACCGGTTTTTACCCGACTACGAGCAGTACTTC; CDR3aa: CASSYRFLPDYEQYF
v_gene: TRBV5-1; j_gene: TRBJ2-2; abundance: few; d_gene: NA; CDR3nt: TGCGCCAGCAGCTCGACTAGATACACCGGGGAGCTGTTTTTT; CDR3aa: CASSSTRYTGELFF
v_gene: TRBV7-7; j_gene: TRBJ2-2; abundance: NA; d_gene: NA; CDR3nt: TGTGCTAGCAGCCATCCAGGGAACACCGGGGAGCTGTTTTTT; CDR3aa: CASSHPGNTGELFF
v_gene: TRBV20-1; j_gene: TRBJ1-1; abundance: few; d_gene: NA; CDR3nt: TGCAGTGCTAGAGATCCCGGGTCGGACACTGAAGCTTTCTTT; CDR3aa: CSARDPGSDTEAFF
v_gene: TRBV20-1; j_gene: TRBJ2-1; abundance: few; d_gene: TRBD2; CDR3nt: TGCAGTGCTAGGGATCCGGGACTAGCGGGAGGGAGCTCCTACAATGAGCAGTTCTTC; CDR3aa: CSARDPGLAGGSSYNEQFF
v_gene: TRBV4-1; j_gene: TRBJ2-1; abundance: NA; d_gene: NA; CDR3nt: TGCGCCAGCAGCCGAGGCTCCTCCAATGAGCAGTTCTTC; CDR3aa: CASSRGSSNEQFF
v_gene: TRBV29-1; j_gene: TRBJ2-1; abundance: few; d_gene: TRBD2; CDR3nt: TGCAGCCTGGAGCGGGAGAGACCTCCCAATGAGCAGTTCTTC; CDR3aa: CSLERERPPNEQFF
v_gene: TRBV6-1; j_gene: TRBJ2-2; abundance: few; d_gene: NA; CDR3nt: TGTGCCAGCAGCTCGCTGGGGGGTCGGACCACCGGGGAGCTGTTTTTT; CDR3aa: CASSSLGGRTTGELFF
v_gene: TRBV6-5; j_gene: TRBJ1-2; abundance: few; d_gene: NA; CDR3nt: TGTGCCAGCAGTGCCGCGGTAGATGGCTACACCTTC; CDR3aa: CASSAAVDGYTF
v_gene: TRBV12-3/TRBV12-4; j_gene: TRBJ1-1; abundance: NA; d_gene: TRBD1; CDR3nt: TGTGCCAGCAGTCCGGGGGTCAGGGGGATAGTGAACACTGAAGCTTTCTTT; CDR3aa: CASSPGVRGIVNTEAFF
v_gene: TRBV4-3; j_gene: TRBJ2-3; abundance: NA; d_gene: NA; CDR3nt: TGCGCCAGCAGCCAAGATCAGCGAGACGGGGATACGCAGTATTTT; CDR3aa: CASSQDQRDGDTQYF
v_gene: TRBV12-3/TRBV12-4; j_gene: TRBJ2-5; abundance: few; d_gene: NA; CDR3nt: TGTGCCAGCAGAGAAACAGGGATGGGGCAAGAGACCCAGTACTTC; CDR3aa: CASRETGMGQETQYF
v_gene: TRBV5-1; j_gene: TRBJ1-1; abundance: NA; d_gene: NA; CDR3nt: TGCGCCAGCAGCTCTGGAGGACCCCGAACCCTGAACACTGAAGCTTTCTTT; CDR3aa: CASSSGGPRTLNTEAFF
v_gene: TRBV5-1; j_gene: TRBJ2-7; abundance: NA; d_gene: TRBD1; CDR3nt: TGCGCCAGCAGCTCACAGGGGGCTGGGGAGCAGTACTTC; CDR3aa: CASSSQGAGEQYF
v_gene: TRBV7-7; j_gene: TRBJ2-7; abundance: few; d_gene: NA; CDR3nt: TGTGCTAGAAGGAGGCCCCGCTACGAGCAGTACTTC; CDR3aa: CARRRPRYEQYF
v_gene: TRBV7-9; j_gene: TRBJ1-4; abundance: many; d_gene: TRBD1; CDR3nt: TGTGCCAGCAGCTACAACAGGGGGACTGAAAAACTGTTTTTT; CDR3aa: CASSYNRGTEKLFF
v_gene: TRBV12-3/TRBV12-4; j_gene: TRBJ2-3; abundance: NA; d_gene: TRBD2; CDR3nt: TGTGCCAGCAGTTTTATCGCGGGAGTCGGGACAGATACGCAGTATTTT; CDR3aa: CASSFIAGVGTDTQYF
v_gene: TRBV5-1; j_gene: TRBJ2-3; abundance: NA; d_gene: NA; CDR3nt: TGCGCCAGCAGCTTGTTTCAGGACACAGATACGCAGTATTTT; CDR3aa: CASSLFQDTDTQYF
v_gene: TRBV15; j_gene: TRBJ2-4; abundance: NA; d_gene: TRBD1; CDR3nt: TGTGCCACCAGCAGGATCCAGGGACAGGAAAAAATTCAGTACTTC; CDR3aa: CATSRIQGQEKIQYF
v_gene: TRBV5-1; j_gene: TRBJ2-1; abundance: few; d_gene: TRBD1; CDR3nt: TGCGCCAGCAGCCCAGACAGGGTTTCCTACAATGAGCAGTTCTTC; CDR3aa: CASSPDRVSYNEQFF
v_gene: TRBV19; j_gene: TRBJ2-4; abundance: NA; d_gene: TRBD1; CDR3nt: TGTGCCAGTAGTATGACAGGGGGCTCCAAAAACATTCAGTACTTC; CDR3aa: CASSMTGGSKNIQYF